This TCR beta chain is from a study of blood T cell repertoires in COVID-19. Produced via immunoSEQ multiplex PCR; TCRdb's table is partial and in-frame only. In the table there are tens of thousands of clones, about 89% of which are singletons. Germline CDR1 is MNHEY and CDR2 is SVGEGT. The CDR3 has 14 residues. Trimming took off 2 bases at V and 6 bases at J, with 11 bases between the two ends. The chain combines TRBV6-2 or TRBV6-3 with TRBJ2-1; maybe TRBD2 (5 bases). Sequencing was done on a sample of peripheral blood. This sequence originates from a man aged 60 to 75 with active or convalescent COVID-19. The CDR3 DNA follows: TGTGCCAGCAGTTACACACTAGGTTTCAATGAGCAGTTCTTC. It is translated as CASSYTLGFNEQFF.